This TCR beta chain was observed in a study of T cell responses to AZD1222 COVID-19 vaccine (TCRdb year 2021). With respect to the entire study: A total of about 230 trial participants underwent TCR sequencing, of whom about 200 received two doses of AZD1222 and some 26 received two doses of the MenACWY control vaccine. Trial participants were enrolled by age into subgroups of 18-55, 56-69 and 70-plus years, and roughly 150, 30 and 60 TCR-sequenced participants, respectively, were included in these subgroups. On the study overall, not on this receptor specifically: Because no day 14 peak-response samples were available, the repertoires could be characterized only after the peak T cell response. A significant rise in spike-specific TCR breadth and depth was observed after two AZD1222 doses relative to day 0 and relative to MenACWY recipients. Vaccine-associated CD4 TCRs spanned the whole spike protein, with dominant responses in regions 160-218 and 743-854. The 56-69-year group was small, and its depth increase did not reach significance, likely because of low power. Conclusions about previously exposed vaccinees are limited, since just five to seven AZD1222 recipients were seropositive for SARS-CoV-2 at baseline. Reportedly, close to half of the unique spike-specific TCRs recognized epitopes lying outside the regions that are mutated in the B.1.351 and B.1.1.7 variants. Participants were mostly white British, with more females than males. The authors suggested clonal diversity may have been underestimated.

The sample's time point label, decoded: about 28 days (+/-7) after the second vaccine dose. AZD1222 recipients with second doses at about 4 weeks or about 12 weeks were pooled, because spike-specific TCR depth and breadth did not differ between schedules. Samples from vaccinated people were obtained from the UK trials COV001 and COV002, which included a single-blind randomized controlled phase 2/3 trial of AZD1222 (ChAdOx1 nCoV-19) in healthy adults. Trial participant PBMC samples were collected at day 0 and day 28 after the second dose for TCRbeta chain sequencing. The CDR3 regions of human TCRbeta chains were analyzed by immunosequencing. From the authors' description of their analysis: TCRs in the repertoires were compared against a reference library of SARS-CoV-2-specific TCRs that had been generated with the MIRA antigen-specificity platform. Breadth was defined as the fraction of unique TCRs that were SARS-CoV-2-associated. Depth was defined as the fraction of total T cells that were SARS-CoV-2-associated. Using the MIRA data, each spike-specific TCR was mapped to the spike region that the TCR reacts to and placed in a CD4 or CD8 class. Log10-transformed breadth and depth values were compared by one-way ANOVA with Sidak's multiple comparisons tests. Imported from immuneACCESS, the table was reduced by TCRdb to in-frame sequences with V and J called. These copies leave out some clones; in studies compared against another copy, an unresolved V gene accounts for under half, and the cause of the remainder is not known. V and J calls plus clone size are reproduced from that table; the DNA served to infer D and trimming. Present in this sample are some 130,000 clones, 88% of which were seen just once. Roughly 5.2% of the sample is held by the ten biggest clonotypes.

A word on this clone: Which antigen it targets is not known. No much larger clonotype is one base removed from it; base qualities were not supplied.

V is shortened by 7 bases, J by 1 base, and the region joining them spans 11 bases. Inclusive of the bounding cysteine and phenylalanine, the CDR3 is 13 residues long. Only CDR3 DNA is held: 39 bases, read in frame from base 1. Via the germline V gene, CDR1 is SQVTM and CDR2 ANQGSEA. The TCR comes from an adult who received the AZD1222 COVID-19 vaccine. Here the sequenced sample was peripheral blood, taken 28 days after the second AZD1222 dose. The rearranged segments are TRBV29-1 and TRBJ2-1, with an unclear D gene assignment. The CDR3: CSAGISSYNEQFF. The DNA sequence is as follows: TGCAGCGCCGGTATTTCTTCCTACAATGAGCAGTTCTTC.